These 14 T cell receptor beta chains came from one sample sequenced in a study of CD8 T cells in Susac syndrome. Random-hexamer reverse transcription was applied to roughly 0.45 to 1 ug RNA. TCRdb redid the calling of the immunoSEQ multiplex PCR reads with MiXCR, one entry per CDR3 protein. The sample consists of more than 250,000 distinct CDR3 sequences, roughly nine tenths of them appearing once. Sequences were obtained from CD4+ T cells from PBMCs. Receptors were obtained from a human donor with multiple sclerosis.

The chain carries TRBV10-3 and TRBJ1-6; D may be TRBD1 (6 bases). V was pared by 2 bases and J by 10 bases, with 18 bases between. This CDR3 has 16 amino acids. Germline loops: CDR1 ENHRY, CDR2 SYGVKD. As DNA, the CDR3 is TGTGCCATCAGTGAGATCCCGGGACATGAAGGATCACCCCTCCACTTT. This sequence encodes CAISEIPGHEGSPLHF.

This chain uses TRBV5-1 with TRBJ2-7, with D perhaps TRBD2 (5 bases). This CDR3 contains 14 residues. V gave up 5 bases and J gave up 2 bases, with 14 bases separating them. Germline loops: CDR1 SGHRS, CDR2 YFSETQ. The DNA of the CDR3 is TGCGCCAGCAGGACAACGGCCGGGACCTACGAGCAGTACTTC. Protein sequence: CASRTTAGTYEQYF.

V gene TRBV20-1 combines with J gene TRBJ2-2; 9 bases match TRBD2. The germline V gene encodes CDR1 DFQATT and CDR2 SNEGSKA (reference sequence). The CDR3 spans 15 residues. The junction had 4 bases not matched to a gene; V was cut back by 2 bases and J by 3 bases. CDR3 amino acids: CSARPSGRYTGELFF. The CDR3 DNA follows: TGCAGTGCTAGACCCAGCGGGAGGTACACCGGGGAGCTGTTTTTT.

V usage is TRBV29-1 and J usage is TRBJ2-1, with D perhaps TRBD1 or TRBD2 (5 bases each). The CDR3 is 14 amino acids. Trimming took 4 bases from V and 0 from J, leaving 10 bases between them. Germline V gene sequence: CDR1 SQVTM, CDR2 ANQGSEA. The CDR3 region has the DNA TGCAGCGTTGCGGGGACGAGCTCCTACAATGAGCAGTTCTTC. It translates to CSVAGTSSYNEQFF.

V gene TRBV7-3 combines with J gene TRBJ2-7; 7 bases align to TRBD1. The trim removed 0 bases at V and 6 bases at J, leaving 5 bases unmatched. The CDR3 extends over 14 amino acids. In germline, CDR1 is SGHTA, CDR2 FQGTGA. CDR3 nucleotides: TGTGCCAGCAGCTTAACTAACAGGGGAAGCGAGCAGTACTTC. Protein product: CASSLTNRGSEQYF.

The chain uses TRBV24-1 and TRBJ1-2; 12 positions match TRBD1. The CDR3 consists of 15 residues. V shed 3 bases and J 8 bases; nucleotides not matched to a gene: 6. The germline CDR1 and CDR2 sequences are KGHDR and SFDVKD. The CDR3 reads CATSDLGTGGYGYTF. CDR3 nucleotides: TGTGCCACCAGTGATCTCGGGACAGGGGGCTACGGCTACACCTTC.

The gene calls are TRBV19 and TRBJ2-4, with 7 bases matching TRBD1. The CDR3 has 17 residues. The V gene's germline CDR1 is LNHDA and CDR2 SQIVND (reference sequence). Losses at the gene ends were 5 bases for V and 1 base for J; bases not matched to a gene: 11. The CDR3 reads CASSFNRGRGAKNIQYF. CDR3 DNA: TGTGCCAGTAGTTTCAACAGGGGCCGAGGGGCCAAAAACATTCAGTACTTC.

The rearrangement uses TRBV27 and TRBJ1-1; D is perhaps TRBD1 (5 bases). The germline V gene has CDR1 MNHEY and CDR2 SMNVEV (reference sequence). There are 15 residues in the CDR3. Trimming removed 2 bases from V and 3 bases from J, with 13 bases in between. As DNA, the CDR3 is TGTGCCAGCAGTTTAACGGTCCGGGGCGACACTGAAGCTTTCTTT. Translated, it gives CASSLTVRGDTEAFF.

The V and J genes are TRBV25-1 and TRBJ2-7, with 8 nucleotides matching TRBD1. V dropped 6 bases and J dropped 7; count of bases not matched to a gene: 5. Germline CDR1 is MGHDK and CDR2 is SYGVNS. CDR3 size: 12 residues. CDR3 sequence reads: CASRATGDEQYF. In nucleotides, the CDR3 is TGTGCCAGCAGGGCGACAGGGGATGAGCAGTACTTC.

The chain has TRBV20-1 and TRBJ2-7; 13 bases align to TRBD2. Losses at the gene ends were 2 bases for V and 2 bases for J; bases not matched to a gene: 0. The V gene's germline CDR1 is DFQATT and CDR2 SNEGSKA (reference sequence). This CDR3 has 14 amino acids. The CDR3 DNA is TGCAGTGCTAGAACTAGCGGGAGGGCCTACGAGCAGTACTTC. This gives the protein CSARTSGRAYEQYF.

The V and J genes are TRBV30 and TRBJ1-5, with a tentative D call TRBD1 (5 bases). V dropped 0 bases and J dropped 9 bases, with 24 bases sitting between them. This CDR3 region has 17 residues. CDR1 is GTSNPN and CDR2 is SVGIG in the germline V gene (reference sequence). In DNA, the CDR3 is TGTGCCTGGAGTGTACGCTTTAGCGGAGGGGTGAACCCGCCCCAGCATTTT. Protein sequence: CAWSVRFSGGVNPPQHF. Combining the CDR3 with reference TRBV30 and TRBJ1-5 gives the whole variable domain SQTIHQWPATLVQPVGSPLSLECTVEGTSNPNLYWYRQAAGRGLQLLFYSVGIGQISSEVPQNLSASRPQDRQFILSSKKLLLSDSGFYLCAWSVRFSGGVNPPQHFGDGTRLSIL.

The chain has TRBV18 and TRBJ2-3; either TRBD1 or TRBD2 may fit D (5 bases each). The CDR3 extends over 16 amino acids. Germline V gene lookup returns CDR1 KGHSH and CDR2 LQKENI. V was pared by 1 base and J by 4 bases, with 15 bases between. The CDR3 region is CASSPLRGGGSDTQYF. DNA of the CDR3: TGTGCCAGCTCACCACTCCGGGGCGGCGGGTCAGATACGCAGTATTTT.

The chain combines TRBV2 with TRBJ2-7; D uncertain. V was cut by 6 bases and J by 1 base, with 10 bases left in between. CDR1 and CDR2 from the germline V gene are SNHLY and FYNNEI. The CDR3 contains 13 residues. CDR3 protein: CASSASVSYEQYF. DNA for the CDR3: TGTGCCAGCAGCGCCTCCGTATCCTACGAGCAGTACTTC.

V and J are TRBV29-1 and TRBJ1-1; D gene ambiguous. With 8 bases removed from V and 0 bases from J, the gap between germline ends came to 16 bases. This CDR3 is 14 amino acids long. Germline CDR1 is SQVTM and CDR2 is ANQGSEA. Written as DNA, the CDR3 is TGCAGCATTAAGACGGGGAGGGTGAACACTGAAGCTTTCTTT. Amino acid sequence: CSIKTGRVNTEAFF.